Listed here are 11 T cell receptor beta chains from one sample, sequenced in a study of cytomegalovirus exposure and HLA in healthy donors. Primers included in the PCR were 60 Vbeta and 13 Jbeta primers. Generated by immunoSEQ multiplex PCR, the TCRdb table keeps only in-frame clones and is missing some. The repertoire holds fewer than 90,000 clones, with around 79% as singletons. The material sequenced was PBMCs. These receptors all stem from a female donor in good health and CMV-seronegative.

V and J are TRBV5-4 and TRBJ1-1, with 7 nucleotides matching TRBD1. After removal of 3 bases from V and 2 bases from J, the junction contained 10 bases not matched to a gene. The CDR3 is made up of 16 amino acids. Germline loops: CDR1 SGHNT, CDR2 YYREEE (reference sequence). Here the CDR3 reads CASSSATGATNTEAFF. DNA of the CDR3: TGTGCCAGCAGCTCCGCTACAGGGGCAACTAACACTGAAGCTTTCTTT. Based on the CDR3 plus reference TRBV5-4 and TRBJ1-1, the full variable domain is ETGVTQSPTHLIKTRGQQVTLRCSSQSGHNTVSWYQQALGQGPQFIFQYYREEENGRGNFPPRFSGLQFPNYSSELNVNALELDDSALYLCASSSATGATNTEAFFGQGTRLTVV.

For the CDR3, the DNA is TGCGCCAGCAGTCTAGCGGGAGTGCGCACCGGGGAGCTGTTTTTT. Its translation: CASSLAGVRTGELFF. The chain links TRBV5-1 to TRBJ2-2; 10 nucleotides agree with TRBD2. Germline V lookup: CDR1 SGHRS, CDR2 YFSETQ. There are 15 residues in the CDR3. Trimming removed 5 bases from V and 4 bases from J; junction bases left unmatched: 5.

The chain uses TRBV4-1 and TRBJ2-7, with 7 bases identical to TRBD2. CDR3 size: 16 residues. The V segment lost 0 bases and the J segment 2 bases; nucleotides outside the gene matches: 7. The germline V gene has CDR1 MGHRA and CDR2 YSYEKL. The CDR3 protein is CASSQESGGIAYEQYF. The DNA of the CDR3 is TGCGCCAGCAGCCAAGAATCGGGGGGTATCGCCTACGAGCAGTACTTC.

The J gene is TRBJ1-3, the V gene TRBV6-5; no firm D call. Trimming left V 0 bases short and J 0 bases short, with 9 bases between. The germline V gene has CDR1 MNHEY and CDR2 SVGAGI. The CDR3 spans 16 residues. The CDR3 loop is CASSYSAAVSGNTIYF. The CDR3 nucleotides are TGTGCCAGCAGTTACTCGGCGGCGGTCTCTGGAAACACCATATATTTT.

The rearrangement links TRBV18 to TRBJ2-5, with D possibly TRBD1 on 6 matching bases. CDR1 KGHSH and CDR2 LQKENI come from the germline V gene. Trimming pared 5 bases from V and 0 bases from J, leaving 16 bases between. The CDR3 runs 16 residues. In DNA, the CDR3 is TGTGCCAGCTCATTTCGTACCCACAGGGACCAAGAGACCCAGTACTTC. Amino acid sequence: CASSFRTHRDQETQYF. Supplemented by reference TRBV18 and TRBJ2-5, the full variable domain reads NAGVMQNPRHLVRRRGQEARLRCSPMKGHSHVYWYRQLPEEGLKFMVYLQKENIIDESGMPKERFSAEFPKEGPSILRIQQVVRGDSAAYFCASSFRTHRDQETQYFGPGTRLLVL.

The chain couples TRBV2 to TRBJ1-5, with D possibly TRBD1 on 6 matching bases. The CDR3 covers 17 residues. The germline V and J ends were trimmed by 1 base and 8 bases, with 21 bases remaining between them. CDR1 and CDR2 from the germline V gene are SNHLY and FYNNEI. CDR3 DNA: TGTGCCAGCAGTGAAGTACGGGGGGCAAGGGTTATGGAGCCCCAGCATTTT. Translating it yields CASSEVRGARVMEPQHF.

The rearrangement uses TRBV2 and TRBJ1-1; no firm D call. Germline V gene sequence: CDR1 SNHLY, CDR2 FYNNEI. The CDR3 covers 14 residues. The ends were cut back, 10 bases at V and 0 bases at J, with 15 bases in the middle. CDR3 amino acids: CATTPAALNTEAFF. The CDR3 nucleotides read TGTGCCACCACTCCGGCGGCCTTGAACACTGAAGCTTTCTTT.

The V and J genes are TRBV28 and TRBJ1-3; possibly TRBD1 for D (6 bases). Looked up from germline, CDR1 is MDHEN and CDR2 is SYDVKM. V was cut by 6 bases and J by 2 bases, with 11 bases left in between. The CDR3 contains 14 residues. CDR3 coding DNA: TGTGCCAGCAGACCAGGGGCCACTGGAAACACCATATATTTT. This gives the protein CASRPGATGNTIYF.

This chain connects TRBV10-3 to TRBJ1-1, with 8 bases matching TRBD1. With V trimmed by 10 bases and J by 1 base, 14 bases remained unmatched. Germline lookup yields CDR1 ENHRY and CDR2 SYGVKD. The length of the CDR3 is 16 residues. Here the CDR3 DNA reads TGTGCCACCGGACAGGGAATCAGTGGGGGGAACACTGAAGCTTTCTTT. Its translation is CATGQGISGGNTEAFF.

This clone has a handful of counts. J is TRBJ1-4 and V is TRBV21-1; the table's D call, TRBD1, has no DNA check behind it. TRBV21-1 is a pseudogene locus. CDR3 length: 12 residues. The CDR3 sequence: CATQGSNEKLFF. CDR3 in DNA: TGTGCCACACAGGGGAGTAATGAAAAACTGTTTTTT.

The chain recombines TRBV2 with TRBJ1-1; TRBD1 might be the D (5 bases). This CDR3 region has 14 residues. V was cut by 6 bases and J by 1 base, with 12 bases left in between. Looked up from germline, CDR1 is SNHLY and CDR2 is FYNNEI. The CDR3 DNA reads as TGTGCCAGCAGGTATGGGGCCCAGAACACTGAAGCTTTCTTT. Its protein is CASRYGAQNTEAFF.